The source of this TCR beta chain is a study of PD-L1 blockade in urothelial cancer. Germline CDR1 is SGHRS and CDR2 is YFSETQ. The CDR3 contains 15 residues. Trimming took off 4 bases at V and 3 bases at J, with 17 bases between the two ends. Repertoires were generated with immunoSEQ multiplex PCR, while TCRdb's copy carries only in-frame clones and drops some. The data show tens of thousands of clones, roughly 82% seen once. Patients' urothelial carcinoma was locally advanced or metastatic. The sequence was collected from a man in his 70s with urothelial cancer. The chain carries TRBV5-1 and TRBJ2-7; D might be TRBD2 (6 bases). The sample was PBMCs, taken around atezolizumab (anti-PD-L1) treatment. The CDR3: CASSRGTGENYEQYF. The CDR3 DNA follows: TGCGCCAGCAGCCGCGGGACCGGTGAGAACTACGAGCAGTACTTC.